This TCR beta chain is from a study of blood T cell repertoires in COVID-19. Study-level background: PBMCs, B-cell-depleted T cells, or T cells provided the cDNA or gDNA that made up the material.

Individuals drawn from 20 to 25 US areas were roughly 18 to 89 years old. Categorization into cohorts depended on clinical history that participants reported. V was pared by 5 bases and J by 2 bases, with 4 bases between. There are 11 residues in the CDR3. Germline CDR1 and CDR2: MNHEY and SMNVEV (reference sequence). Authors' analysis steps: Estimation of nucleated cell counts was performed using reference gene primer amplification. Sequencing used immunoSEQ multiplex PCR; TCRdb keeps in-frame clones, though not all of them. V, J and clone size are taken as reported in that table, and D and trimming were inferred from the DNA itself. The sample contains around 470,000 clones, 80% to 95% of which appear only once. This clone was seen a handful of times.

The origin of this receptor is a man aged 18 to 29 who had recovered from COVID-19. This chain uses TRBV27 with TRBJ2-7, with D hard to call. Input material: PBMCs or T cells enriched from blood (not recorded which). For the CDR3, the DNA is TGTGCCAGCAGTGGCACCTACGAGCAGTACTTC. Amino acids: CASSGTYEQYF.